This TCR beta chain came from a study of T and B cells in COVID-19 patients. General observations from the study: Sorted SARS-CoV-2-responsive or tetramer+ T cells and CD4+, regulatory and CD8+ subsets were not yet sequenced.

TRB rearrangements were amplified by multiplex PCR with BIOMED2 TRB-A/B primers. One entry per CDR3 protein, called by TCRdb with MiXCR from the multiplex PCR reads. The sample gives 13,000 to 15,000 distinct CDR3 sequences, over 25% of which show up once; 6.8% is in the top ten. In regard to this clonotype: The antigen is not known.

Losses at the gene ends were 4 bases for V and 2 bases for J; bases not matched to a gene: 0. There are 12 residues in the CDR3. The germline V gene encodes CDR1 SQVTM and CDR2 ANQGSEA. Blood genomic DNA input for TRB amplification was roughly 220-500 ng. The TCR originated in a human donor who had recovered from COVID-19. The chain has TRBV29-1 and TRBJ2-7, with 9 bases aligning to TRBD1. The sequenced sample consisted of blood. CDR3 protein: CSVGQGAYEQYF. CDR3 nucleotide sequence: TGCAGCGTTGGACAGGGGGCCTACGAGCAGTACTTC.